Reported below is one TCR beta chain. The target antigen is unknown. This sample was taken from a study of CD4 T cells in relation to SARS-CoV-2 and coronaviruses. Study observations and caveats: Memory recall responses, not primary responses primed in culture, are what the assay detects.

CD4+ T cells from unexposed donors were obtained before the COVID-19 pandemic (2011-2018). The length of the CDR3 is 18 residues. Method: immunoSEQ multiplex PCR; TCRdb's copy keeps in-frame clones and lacks some. The sample yields about 68,000 clones, approximately 95% seen once. Material: naive CD4+ T cells from PBMCs. This sample's subset: naive CD4+ T cells isolated by negative enrichment. The receptor's source is a human donor in good health. The chain has TRBV21-1 and TRBJ2-2; TRBD1, the table's D call, was not compared with the DNA. TRBV21-1 has pseudogene status. CDR3 sequence: CASSPKRGGSGEGGELFF. The DNA of the CDR3 is TGTGCCAGCAGCCCTAAGAGAGGGGGATCAGGGGAAGGTGGGGAGCTGTTTTTT.